A selection of T cell receptor beta chains follows, all from one sample in a study of identifying expanded T cells in peripheral blood. Using immunoSEQ multiplex PCR, the repertoire was profiled, and TCRdb retains in-frame clones only, with some absent. The repertoire consists of 95,000 to 150,000 clones, with over 65% occurring once and the leading ten covering 3% to 4%. Sequencing was performed on blood. The source is a person aged 18-69 years in good health. Each CDR3 is given with its conserved first and last residue. D genes are given only for firm matches. Not every row has a clone size; where given, it reads once, few, many or a size class.

d_call: .; clone_size: once; v_call: TRBV27; j_call: TRBJ2-1; cdr3_nt: TGTGCCAGCAGTTCCGCTAGGGGGGTCACCGACTACAATGAGCAGTTCTTC; cdr3_aa: CASSSARGVTDYNEQFF
d_call: .; clone_size: .; v_call: TRBV10-1; j_call: TRBJ2-3; cdr3_nt: TGCGCCAGCAGTGGGGGGGGCGGAGATACGCAGTATTTT; cdr3_aa: CASSGGGGDTQYF
d_call: .; clone_size: .; v_call: TRBV4-3; j_call: TRBJ1-2; cdr3_nt: TGCGCCAGCAGCCAAGGTTTGTCAGGTGGGTCGAGAAGTGGCTACACCTTC; cdr3_aa: CASSQGLSGGSRSGYTF
d_call: .; clone_size: .; v_call: TRBV18; j_call: TRBJ1-1; cdr3_nt: TGTGCCAGCTCTGAACGTAGGGTTCCTGAAGCTTTCTTT; cdr3_aa: CASSERRVPEAFF
d_call: TRBD1; clone_size: once; v_call: TRBV19; j_call: TRBJ1-1; cdr3_nt: TGTGCCAGTCAGACGAAGGGACAGTCGAACACTGAAGCTTTCTTT; cdr3_aa: CASQTKGQSNTEAFF
d_call: .; clone_size: .; v_call: TRBV7-9; j_call: TRBJ1-2; cdr3_nt: TGTGCCAGCAGCAACGGGGGGCCGCTATCTAACTATGGCTACACCTTC; cdr3_aa: CASSNGGPLSNYGYTF
d_call: .; clone_size: .; v_call: TRBV6-6; j_call: TRBJ1-2; cdr3_nt: TGTGCCAGCATTAGATCGGAGACCCTCTATGGCTACACCTTC; cdr3_aa: CASIRSETLYGYTF
d_call: .; clone_size: .; v_call: TRBV11-2; j_call: TRBJ2-3; cdr3_nt: TGTGCCAGCAGCTCCCTGGAAGATACGCAGTATTTT; cdr3_aa: CASSSLEDTQYF
d_call: .; clone_size: .; v_call: TRBV10-2; j_call: TRBJ1-5; cdr3_nt: TGCGCCAGCAGTGAGTCGAACAGCGCTCAGCCCCAGCATTTT; cdr3_aa: CASSESNSAQPQHF
d_call: .; clone_size: few; v_call: TRBV18; j_call: TRBJ1-1; cdr3_nt: TGTGCCAGCTCGCTTGACAGGATCACTGAAGCTTTCTTT; cdr3_aa: CASSLDRITEAFF
d_call: TRBD2; clone_size: .; v_call: TRBV18; j_call: TRBJ2-7; cdr3_nt: TGTGCCAGCTCGACGACTAGCGGGGGTCTCTTGAAGGACTACGAGCAGTACTTC; cdr3_aa: CASSTTSGGLLKDYEQYF
d_call: TRBD2; clone_size: .; v_call: TRBV7-9; j_call: TRBJ2-1; cdr3_nt: TGTGCCAGCAGCCCGGGACTAGCGGGGGGGCCGAACAATGAGCAGTTCTTC; cdr3_aa: CASSPGLAGGPNNEQFF
d_call: .; clone_size: .; v_call: TRBV5-5; j_call: TRBJ2-1; cdr3_nt: TGTGCCAGCAGCCCCCAGATCACGACAGTCTACAATGAGCAGTTCTTC; cdr3_aa: CASSPQITTVYNEQFF
d_call: TRBD1; clone_size: .; v_call: TRBV30; j_call: TRBJ1-5; cdr3_nt: TGTGCCTGGAGTGGGGGACAGGGGAAGGGGCAGCCCCAGCATTTT; cdr3_aa: CAWSGGQGKGQPQHF
d_call: .; clone_size: .; v_call: TRBV5-8; j_call: TRBJ1-4; cdr3_nt: TGTGCCACCAAACCGGGACGGAAACTGTTTTTT; cdr3_aa: CATKPGRKLFF
d_call: .; clone_size: .; v_call: TRBV5-1; j_call: TRBJ1-5; cdr3_nt: TGCGCCAGCAGCCTCGACGGGGATCAGCCCCAGCATTTT; cdr3_aa: CASSLDGDQPQHF
d_call: .; clone_size: .; v_call: TRBV7-2; j_call: TRBJ1-5; cdr3_nt: TGTGCCAGCAGCTTAGTTACGGGGGCGCGTCAGCCCCAGCATTTT; cdr3_aa: CASSLVTGARQPQHF
d_call: .; clone_size: .; v_call: TRBV9; j_call: TRBJ2-3; cdr3_nt: TGTGCCAGCAAAGGGGGCACAGATACGCAGTATTTT; cdr3_aa: CASKGGTDTQYF
d_call: .; clone_size: .; v_call: TRBV10-2; j_call: TRBJ2-3; cdr3_nt: TGCGCCAGCAGTGGAGGAACCACAGATACGCAGTATTTT; cdr3_aa: CASSGGTTDTQYF
d_call: .; clone_size: .; v_call: TRBV9; j_call: TRBJ2-3; cdr3_nt: TGTGCCAGCAGCGTAGAAGGGACCGATACGCAGTATTTT; cdr3_aa: CASSVEGTDTQYF
d_call: .; clone_size: .; v_call: TRBV18; j_call: TRBJ2-5; cdr3_nt: TGTGCCAGCTCACCCACACAGGAGGAGACCCAGTACTTC; cdr3_aa: CASSPTQEETQYF
d_call: .; clone_size: .; v_call: TRBV27; j_call: TRBJ1-2; cdr3_nt: TGTGCCAGCAGCCTGGGGTTAGGGGGTGGCTACACCTTC; cdr3_aa: CASSLGLGGGYTF
d_call: TRBD1; clone_size: once; v_call: TRBV5-1; j_call: TRBJ2-7; cdr3_nt: TGCGCCAGCAGCTTGGGGACAGGCTCCGAGCAGTACTTC; cdr3_aa: CASSLGTGSEQYF